The 23 T cell receptor beta chains listed next were all sequenced from one sample in a study of response to subunit inactivated influenza vaccine. TCRdb used MiXCR to reprocess the RT-PCR reads, holding one entry per CDR3 protein. This repertoire shows 650,000 to 800,000 distinct CDR3 sequences, about 15% found once; its top ten account for roughly 6.4%. Sequencing used PBMCs from blood, obtained around two weeks before vaccination. The receptor source for this set is a man over 45 who received an inactivated influenza vaccine.

This clonotype appeared many times. The chain uses TRBV27 and TRBJ2-7; 12 bases are shared with TRBD2. Germline V CDR1 and CDR2: MNHEY, SMNVEV (reference sequence). The CDR3 runs 18 residues. Trimming removed 5 bases from V and 0 bases from J; junction bases left unmatched: 11. The CDR3 reads CASSDKLTSGGSSYEQYF. The CDR3 coding sequence is TGTGCCAGCAGTGATAAGCTGACTAGCGGGGGAAGCTCCTACGAGCAGTACTTC.

The chain recombines TRBV4-1 with TRBJ2-7, with unresolved D. This CDR3 comprises 17 residues. Germline V lookup: CDR1 MGHRA, CDR2 YSYEKL. Trimming removed 1 base at V and 2 bases at J, with 18 bases between. CDR3: CASSQVQVGFLTYEQYF. Written as DNA, the CDR3 is TGCGCCAGCAGCCAAGTTCAGGTCGGCTTTCTTACCTACGAGCAGTACTTC.

This chain connects TRBV4-3 to TRBJ2-7, with TRBD1 matching 7 bases. Unmatched junction bases numbered 9, after V lost 4 bases and J lost 3 bases. The CDR3 sequence is 15 residues long. Germline V gene data show CDR1 as LGHNA and CDR2 as YSLEER. The CDR3 DNA is TGCGCCAGCAGCCGAGACTATACAGGGGACTACGAGCAGTACTTC. It codes for CASSRDYTGDYEQYF.

The V and J genes are TRBV7-6 and TRBJ2-3, with D uncertain. Germline CDR1 and CDR2: SGHVS and FNYEAQ. V dropped 3 bases and J dropped 2 bases, with 9 bases sitting between them. The CDR3 sequence is 14 residues long. The CDR3 sequence is CASSFEIFTDTQYF. The CDR3 bases are TGTGCCAGCAGCTTTGAGATTTTCACAGATACGCAGTATTTT.

The chain employs TRBV19 and TRBJ2-4, with unresolved D. The CDR3 runs 11 residues. The V gene lost 5 bases and the J gene lost 15 bases, with 14 bases spanning the gap. CDR1 and CDR2 from the germline V gene are LNHDA and SQIVND (reference sequence). The CDR3, as DNA: TGTGCCAGTAGTGCAGTTCGGGTCCTGTACTTC. Its protein is CASSAVRVLYF.

As to this clonotype: Being one base from a much bigger clone, this may be a read error. The rearrangement links TRBV5-6 to TRBJ2-1, with D possibly TRBD2 on 6 matching bases. V lost 1 base, J lost 13 bases, and 12 bases lay in between. The CDR3 length is 12 residues. Germline V gives CDR1 SGHDT, CDR2 YYEEEE. CDR3 sequence: CASSLRTSSQFF. CDR3 nucleotide sequence: TGTGCCAGCAGCTTGCGTACTAGCAGCCAGTTCTTC. Full variable domain (missing parts from reference TRBV5-6 and TRBJ2-1): DAGVTQSPTHLIKTRGQQVTLRCSPKSGHDTVSWYQQALGQGPQFIFQYYEEEERQRGNFPDRFSGHQFPNYSSELNVNALLLGDSALYLCASSLRTSSQFFGPGTRLTVL.

This clonotype was seen only a few times. The rearrangement uses TRBV5-1 and TRBJ2-7; TRBD1 matches 9 bases. The CDR3 totals 15 residues. With 3 bases clipped from V and 4 bases from J, the junction kept 8 bases outside the gene matches. Germline V gives CDR1 SGHRS, CDR2 YFSETQ. The DNA of the CDR3 is TGCGCCAGCAGCTCAACAGGGGGCGCGAGGTACGAGCAGTACTTC. As protein: CASSSTGGARYEQYF.

The gene calls are TRBV10-3 and TRBJ2-6, with D hard to call. Trimming shortened V by 8 bases and J by 0 bases, and 2 bases separated the two germline ends. Germline lookup yields CDR1 ENHRY and CDR2 SYGVKD. CDR3 length: 12 amino acids. The CDR3 coding sequence is TGTGCCATCTTCTCTGGGGCCAACGTCCTGACTTTC. Residues: CAIFSGANVLTF.

The V call is TRBV6-1, the J call TRBJ2-7; TRBD2 matches at 11 bases. After removal of 4 bases from V and 0 bases from J, the junction contained 5 bases not matched to a gene. From germline, CDR1 is MNHNS and CDR2 SASEGT. This CDR3 contains 16 residues. DNA for the CDR3: TGTGCCAGCAGTGGCCCTAGCGGGGGGATCTCCTACGAGCAGTACTTC. This sequence encodes CASSGPSGGISYEQYF.

This clonotype was seen only a few times. The V gene is TRBV5-1, the J gene TRBJ2-3; no firm D call. Per the germline V gene, CDR1 is SGHRS and CDR2 is YFSETQ. Trimming cost V 2 bases and J 2 bases, with 15 bases left between them. CDR3 length: 16 residues. The CDR3 bases are TGCGCCAGCAGCTTAGTTCTTCGCCGGTACACAGATACGCAGTATTTT. It yields the protein CASSLVLRRYTDTQYF. The complete variable domain, with remaining parts taken from reference TRBV5-1 and TRBJ2-3, reads KAGVTQTPRYLIKTRGQQVTLSCSPISGHRSVSWYQQTPGQGLQFLFEYFSETQRNKGNFPGRFSGRQFSNSRSEMNVSTLELGDSALYLCASSLVLRRYTDTQYFGPGTRLTVL.

This clonotype was seen ten or more times. The chain couples TRBV12-3 or TRBV12-4 to TRBJ2-5, with D hard to call. With 2 bases removed from V and 3 bases from J, the gap between germline ends came to 10 bases. The CDR3 consists of 14 residues. CDR3 protein: CASSLFGWKETQYF. CDR3 nucleotides: TGTGCCAGCAGTTTATTTGGCTGGAAAGAGACCCAGTACTTC.

This clonotype was observed a handful of times. CDR3: CASSLGWGGGTDTQYF. CDR3 DNA sequence: TGTGCCAGCAGCTTAGGATGGGGGGGCGGGACAGATACGCAGTATTTT. The chain employs TRBV7-8 and TRBJ2-3; the D gene is possibly TRBD2 (7 bases). The CDR3 totals 16 residues. V lost 1 base, J lost 3 bases, and 14 bases lay in between. Germline V lookup: CDR1 SGHVS, CDR2 FQNEAQ.

This CDR3 is CASSVAETAIYEQYF. The DNA for the CDR3 is TGTGCCAGCAGCGTAGCAGAGACAGCAATATACGAGCAGTACTTC. The rearrangement joins TRBV9 to TRBJ2-7; possibly TRBD1 for D (5 bases). There are 15 residues in the CDR3. The V gene's germline CDR1 is SGDLS and CDR2 YYNGEE. V was pared by 0 bases and J by 4 bases, with 14 bases between.

The chain employs TRBV15 and TRBJ2-4, with TRBD2 matching 8 bases. V trimming: 0 bases; J trimming: 6 bases; junction bases outside the gene matches: 4. Per germline, CDR1 LNHNV and CDR2 YYDKDF (reference sequence). The CDR3 contains 15 residues. The CDR3: CATSRDPSGLNIQYF. In DNA form, the CDR3 reads TGTGCCACCAGCAGAGACCCTAGCGGGTTAAACATTCAGTACTTC.

The table lists this clonotype with a few counts. V is TRBV29-1 and J is TRBJ2-7; 10 bases line up with TRBD2. V lost 6 bases and J lost 3; bases outside the gene matches: 5. The CDR3 totals 13 residues. Germline V CDR1 and CDR2: SQVTM, ANQGSEA. The CDR3 nucleotides read TGCAGCGTGGCTAGCGGGGGCCTCTACGAGCAGTACTTC. The encoded protein is CSVASGGLYEQYF.

Of note for this clonotype: Given a much more abundant clone one base away, this may be a read error. The chain joins TRBV29-1 to TRBJ2-5; perhaps TRBD1 as D (6 bases). The V gene lost 7 bases and the J gene lost 5 bases, with 14 bases spanning the gap. The CDR3 extends over 12 amino acids. Germline CDR1 reads SQVTM; CDR2 reads ANQGSEA. CDR3 in DNA: TGCAGCGCAGAACAGGGTTCCGAGACCCAGTACTTC. Its protein product is CSAEQGSETQYF.

This clonotype was observed many times. V gene TRBV27 combines with J gene TRBJ1-1; D remains unclear. Trimming pared 3 bases from V and 5 bases from J, leaving 10 bases between. Germline CDR1 is MNHEY and CDR2 is SMNVEV (reference sequence). There are 13 residues in the CDR3. The DNA for the CDR3 is TGTGCCAGCAGTTTCACCGGCCAGACTGAAGCTTTCTTT. Amino acid sequence: CASSFTGQTEAFF.

This clonotype was observed at least ten times. The chain carries TRBV5-1 and TRBJ2-7; 10 nucleotides line up with TRBD1. The CDR3 is made up of 15 amino acids. V dropped 4 bases and J dropped 6; count of bases not matched to a gene: 10. CDR1 and CDR2 from the germline V gene are SGHRS and YFSETQ. CDR3 residues: CASSVFSGQGLEQYF. DNA for the CDR3: TGCGCCAGCAGCGTATTCTCGGGACAGGGGCTCGAGCAGTACTTC.

At least ten counts were recorded for this clonotype. The gene calls are TRBV20-1 and TRBJ2-7, with 8 bases fitting TRBD2. CDR3 length: 13 residues. The J segment lost 2 bases and the V segment lost 6 bases, leaving 6 bases of the junction unmatched. Germline values: CDR1 DFQATT, CDR2 SNEGSKA (reference sequence). The CDR3 loop reads CSANPGLAYEQYF. Written as DNA, the CDR3 is TGCAGTGCGAACCCGGGACTAGCCTACGAGCAGTACTTC.

The genes are TRBV7-9 and TRBJ2-1; D is uncertain. Germline V CDR1 and CDR2: SEHNR, FQNEAQ (reference sequence). Trimming took off 5 bases at V and 6 bases at J, with 8 bases between the two ends. CDR3 length equals 12 residues. This chain's CDR3 is CASSEQFNEQFF. Written as DNA, the CDR3 is TGTGCCAGCAGCGAACAGTTCAATGAGCAGTTCTTC.

The chain is built from TRBV5-5 and TRBJ2-3; 10 bases align to TRBD2. V was pared by 3 bases and J by 4 bases, with 5 bases of the junction left unmatched. CDR3 length: 15 amino acids. Germline-derived CDR1 and CDR2 are SGHKS and YYEKEE (reference sequence). Written as DNA, the CDR3 is TGTGCCAGCAGCTACCTAGCGGGGGAGGCAGATACGCAGTATTTT. This sequence encodes CASSYLAGEADTQYF.

CDR3 coding DNA: TGTGCCAGCAGCCAAGCTGGGACAGGGGAAGGCTACACCTTC. It specifies CASSQAGTGEGYTF. The J gene is TRBJ1-2, the V gene TRBV3-1; TRBD1 matches at 10 bases. Looked up from germline, CDR1 is LGHDT and CDR2 is YNNKEL (reference sequence). Trimming removed 1 base from V and 8 bases from J; junction bases left unmatched: 4. The CDR3 consists of 14 residues. Looking up the rest from reference TRBV3-1 and TRBJ1-2 gives the full variable domain: DTAVSQTPKYLVTQMGNDKSIKCEQNLGHDTMYWYKQDSKKFLKIMFSYNNKELIINETVPNRFSPKSPDKAHLNLHINSLELGDSAVYFCASSQAGTGEGYTFGSGTRLTVV.

The chain uses TRBV29-1 and TRBJ2-5; maybe TRBD1 (5 bases). Germline-derived CDR1 and CDR2 are SQVTM and ANQGSEA. CDR3 length: 13 amino acids. Trimming removed 6 bases at V and 4 bases at J, with 15 bases between. The CDR3 DNA reads TGCAGCGTAGCCGAGTGGCAGGGAGAGACCCAGTACTTC. It is translated as CSVAEWQGETQYF. Full variable domain (remainder filled in from reference TRBV29-1 and TRBJ2-5): SAVISQKPSRDICQRGTSLTIQCQVDSQVTMMFWYRQQPGQSLTLIATANQGSEATYESGFVIDKFPISRPNLTFSTLTVSNMSPEDSSIYLCSVAEWQGETQYFGPGTRLLVL.